Shown below are 22 T cell receptor beta chains from a single sample sequenced in a study of blood T cell repertoires in COVID-19. Profiled with immunoSEQ multiplex PCR; TCRdb holds only in-frame clones, not every one. The table includes 200,000 to 300,000 clones, about nine tenths detected once. The sample taken for sequencing was peripheral blood. These receptors all come from a man aged 30 to 39 with COVID-19, enrolled during active disease.

This clone has a single count. The rearrangement uses TRBV29-1 and TRBJ1-1; 8 bases map to TRBD1. Trimming cost V 4 bases and J 7 bases; bases outside gene matches: 8. This CDR3 has 13 residues. Germline CDR1 and CDR2: SQVTM and ANQGSEA. CDR3 DNA sequence: TGCAGCGTTGTGTCTCCAGGGGGCAGTGAAGCTTTCTTT. Translated: CSVVSPGGSEAFF.

This sequence joins TRBV6-5 and TRBJ1-1; no clear D gene. V was trimmed by 2 bases and J by 0 bases, leaving 10 bases between them. The CDR3 sequence is 15 residues long. Germline lookup yields CDR1 MNHEY and CDR2 SVGAGI. The CDR3 sequence is CASSYGERMNTEAFF. CDR3 coding DNA: TGTGCCAGCAGTTACGGGGAGAGGATGAACACTGAAGCTTTCTTT.

V and J are TRBV7-2 and TRBJ1-3; a weak D match, TRBD1 (6 bases). CDR3 size: 15 residues. V lost 1 base and J 2 bases, leaving 9 bases between the germline ends. Per the germline V gene, CDR1 is SGHTA and CDR2 is FQGNSA. The CDR3 DNA reads as TGTGCCAGCAGCTTAGAGGCAGGGGCTGGAAACACCATATATTTT. Amino acids: CASSLEAGAGNTIYF.

This clone appeared a few times. The rearrangement joins TRBV10-2 to TRBJ2-3; 9 bases are a match to TRBD2. Germline CDR1 and CDR2: WSHSY and SAAADI. Trimming took 3 bases from V and 3 from J; bases not matched to a gene: 7. This CDR3 spans 16 amino acids. The CDR3 loop is CASSDLAGRGTDTQYF. CDR3 DNA: TGCGCCAGCAGTGATCTAGCGGGGAGGGGGACAGATACGCAGTATTTT.

The chain has TRBV7-2 and TRBJ1-4; D call uncertain. V shed 1 base and J shed 0 bases, with 6 bases lying between them. The CDR3 runs to 15 residues. Germline loops: CDR1 SGHTA, CDR2 FQGNSA. The CDR3 sequence is CASSLEFSTNEKLFF. In nucleotides, the CDR3 is TGTGCCAGCAGCTTAGAATTCTCAACTAATGAAAAACTGTTTTTT.

In its sample, this clone was seen once. CDR3 residues: CASGLVQEKLFF. CDR3 sequence (DNA): TGTGCTAGTGGTTTGGTACAGGAAAAACTGTTTTTT. The genes are TRBV12-5 and TRBJ1-4; D is uncertain. Looked up from germline, CDR1 is LGHNT and CDR2 is FRNRAP. V gave up 0 bases and J gave up 8 bases, with 4 bases separating them. The CDR3 spans 12 residues.

The chain links TRBV15 to TRBJ2-7; D gene ambiguous. This CDR3 contains 15 residues. Germline V gene sequence: CDR1 LNHNV, CDR2 YYDKDF (reference sequence). Trimming cost V 2 bases and J 0 bases, with 11 bases left between them. CDR3 nucleotides: TGTGCCACCAGCAGACAAACTCGGAGCTCCTACGAGCAGTACTTC. Translation gives CATSRQTRSSYEQYF.

The rearrangement uses TRBV6-5 and TRBJ1-1; 9 bases line up with TRBD1. Germline assignment: CDR1 MNHEY and CDR2 SVGAGI. V was pared by 5 bases and J by 6 bases, with 7 bases of the junction left unmatched. This CDR3 has 14 amino acids. CDR3: CASSRDRARAEAFF. CDR3 sequence (DNA): TGTGCCAGCAGTCGGGACAGGGCCAGGGCTGAAGCTTTCTTT.

CDR3 loop: CASSELRTSGGNEQFF. The CDR3 nucleotides read TGTGCCAGCAGTGAACTCCGGACTAGCGGGGGCAATGAGCAGTTCTTC. V gene TRBV6-1 combines with J gene TRBJ2-1; 13 nucleotides align to TRBD2. V was pared by 2 bases and J by 6 bases, with 4 bases of the junction left unmatched. Germline V gene sequence: CDR1 MNHNS, CDR2 SASEGT. The CDR3 runs 16 residues.

The CDR3 protein is CSASSGPSTDTQYF. For the CDR3, the DNA is TGCAGTGCTAGTAGCGGACCTAGCACAGATACGCAGTATTTT. The chain uses TRBV20-1 and TRBJ2-3; possibly TRBD2 for D (6 bases). The germline gives CDR1 DFQATT, CDR2 SNEGSKA (reference sequence). V shed 3 bases and J shed 0 bases, with 10 bases lying between them. The CDR3 runs to 14 residues.

The DNA for the CDR3 is TGTGCCAGCAGCCAAGATACGACAGGCATACGTGGCTACACCTTC. As protein: CASSQDTTGIRGYTF. The chain carries TRBV3-1 (or the pseudogene TRBV3-2) and TRBJ1-2, with D maybe TRBD1 (6 bases). The CDR3 is 15 residues long. V lost 0 bases, J lost 7 bases, and 15 bases lay in between. Germline V gives CDR1 LGHDT, CDR2 YNNKEL (reference sequence).

The chain employs TRBV12-2 and TRBJ1-5; the table's D call, TRBD1, was not checked against the DNA. TRBV12-2 is recorded as a pseudogene. The CDR3 extends over 15 amino acids. The CDR3 region is CASRFCKTSNQPQHF. The CDR3, as DNA: TGTGCAAGTCGCTTCTGTAAGACATCGAATCAGCCCCAGCATTTT.

To note about this clone: A read error may account for a junction end that differs from germline. This CDR3 is CASSDSDRASSYSNQPQHF. Here the CDR3 DNA reads TGTGCCAGCAGTGACTCGGACAGGGCTTCCTCTTATAGCAATCAGCCCCAGCATTTT. The chain recombines TRBV6-2 or TRBV6-3 with TRBJ1-5, with 8 bases fitting TRBD1. Germline V CDR1 and CDR2: MNHEY, SVGEGT. The CDR3 spans 19 residues.

The CDR3 sequence is CASSYRGGSYEQYF. The CDR3 DNA is TGTGCCAGCAGTTACCGCGGGGGCTCCTACGAGCAGTACTTC. The chain couples TRBV6-6 to TRBJ2-7; TRBD2 matches at 7 bases. After removal of 2 bases from V and 0 bases from J, the junction contained 1 base not matched to a gene. This CDR3 region has 14 residues. Germline CDR1 reads MNHNY; CDR2 reads SVGAGI (reference sequence).

V usage is TRBV6-6 and J usage is TRBJ2-7; TRBD1 might be the D (6 bases). This CDR3 is 15 amino acids long. The germline V gene has CDR1 MNHNY and CDR2 SVGAGI (reference sequence). Trimming pared 0 bases from V and 2 bases from J, leaving 11 bases between. CDR3 DNA sequence: TGTGCCAGCAGTTACTCGCGAAACAGGGCCTACGAGCAGTACTTC. Translating it yields CASSYSRNRAYEQYF.

The V and J genes are TRBV29-1 and TRBJ1-2, with D maybe TRBD1 (5 bases). Germline CDR1 reads SQVTM; CDR2 reads ANQGSEA. The CDR3 contains 12 residues. V lost 6 bases and J 1 base, leaving 9 bases between the germline ends. CDR3 amino acids: CSVGEDNYGYTF. CDR3 nucleotide sequence: TGCAGCGTGGGGGAGGATAACTATGGCTACACCTTC.

The chain has TRBV3-1 (or the pseudogene TRBV3-2) and TRBJ2-1; a weak D match, TRBD2 (5 bases). Germline CDR1 LGHDT, CDR2 YNNKEL (reference sequence). This CDR3 comprises 17 residues. V was shortened by 0 bases and J by 5 bases, with 17 bases between the two germline ends. CDR3 bases: TGTGCCAGCAGCCAAGAAGGAGGTCCTCGGTGGAACAATGAGCAGTTCTTC. This sequence encodes CASSQEGGPRWNNEQFF.

As to this clone: Within the sample, other DNA sequences also encode this same CDR3. The chain couples TRBV30 to TRBJ2-3; 9 bases are shared with TRBD1. In germline, CDR1 is GTSNPN, CDR2 SVGIG (reference sequence). After removal of 2 bases from V and 1 base from J, the junction contained 1 base not matched to a gene. The CDR3 has 14 amino acids. The DNA for the CDR3 is TGTGCCTGGAGTACAGGGGGCGGCACAGATACGCAGTATTTT. It specifies CAWSTGGGTDTQYF.

This clone has more than one count but fewer than ten. J is TRBJ1-1 and V is TRBV7-9; D possibly corresponds to TRBD1 (6 bases). The V gene's germline CDR1 is SEHNR and CDR2 FQNEAQ (reference sequence). The V end was cut by 5 bases, the J end by 0 bases, with 16 bases between. This CDR3 is 16 amino acids long. CDR3 in amino acids: CASSVLRGRMNTEAFF. The CDR3 bases are TGTGCCAGCAGCGTCCTCAGGGGCAGAATGAACACTGAAGCTTTCTTT.

In regard to this clone: This CDR3 is also generated by other DNA sequences in the sample. The J gene is TRBJ1-6, the V gene TRBV5-1; 10 bases align to TRBD1. The V gene's germline CDR1 is SGHRS and CDR2 YFSETQ. The V and J ends lost 0 bases and 7 bases, in that order; junction bases with no gene match: 1. The CDR3 consists of 15 residues. The CDR3 nucleotides read TGCGCCAGCAGCTTGGGGACAGGGGGGAATTCACCCCTCCACTTT. It is translated as CASSLGTGGNSPLHF.

This clone was detected once. The chain uses TRBV2 and TRBJ1-1; D is unclear. This CDR3 contains 14 residues. V lost 1 base and J 1 base, leaving 7 bases between the germline ends. From germline, CDR1 is SNHLY and CDR2 FYNNEI. CDR3 DNA sequence: TGTGCCAGCAGTGAAGGGGGAGAGAACACTGAAGCTTTCTTT. It codes for CASSEGGENTEAFF.

The rearrangement joins TRBV30 to TRBJ1-5; maybe TRBD1 (5 bases). Trimming removed 1 base from V and 4 bases from J, with 8 bases in between. Germline V gene sequence: CDR1 GTSNPN, CDR2 SVGIG (reference sequence). The CDR3 is 13 residues long. The CDR3 spells CAWSGEGNQPQHF. In DNA, the CDR3 is TGTGCCTGGAGTGGGGAGGGGAATCAGCCCCAGCATTTT.